This passage covers 8 T cell receptor beta chains from one sample sequenced in a study of shared clonotypes between healthy human individuals (TCRdb year 2020). CD8 naive samples were CD45RO-negative cells positively selected for CCR7, giving a CD45RA+CCR7+ population that excluded TemRA cells. Library construction relied on the immunoSEQ multiplex PCR assay. TCRdb re-hosts the immuneACCESS table, in-frame sequences only. Its copies lack some clones; in the studies checked, an unresolved V gene accounts for under half of them, and the cause for the rest is not known. Across this sample there are about 1,800,000 clones, with about 94% seen only once. The ten largest clonotypes hold approximately 1.2% of the sample. The sample was naive CD8+ T cells sorted from blood. What the cell subset or site label conveys for this sample: CD45RA+CCR7+. The receptors originated from a man between 18 and 29 years old in good health.

The chain links TRBV5-1 to TRBJ1-5; possibly TRBD1 for D (5 bases). The germline V and J ends were trimmed by 4 bases and 0 bases, with 20 bases remaining between them. The CDR3 consists of 18 residues. CDR1 is SGHRS and CDR2 is YFSETQ in the germline V gene. CDR3 coding DNA: TGCGCCAGCAGCCCCTTCGGGACCTACGATAATAGCAATCAGCCCCAGCATTTT. It translates to CASSPFGTYDNSNQPQHF.

The chain links TRBV10-2 to TRBJ2-7; tentative D call: TRBD1 (5 bases). The CDR3 has 14 amino acids. V lost 3 bases to trimming and J lost 3 bases, with 12 bases between them. In germline, CDR1 is WSHSY, CDR2 SAAADI. CDR3 sequence reads: CASSDIDRGYEQYF. The CDR3 region has the DNA TGCGCCAGCAGTGATATAGACAGAGGCTACGAGCAGTACTTC.

This clone has only one observation. The chain combines TRBV2 with TRBJ2-7; D is possibly TRBD1 or TRBD2 (5 bases each). Germline loops: CDR1 SNHLY, CDR2 FYNNEI. V lost 5 bases, J lost 3 bases, and 11 bases lay in between. The CDR3 consists of 13 residues. For the CDR3, the DNA is TGTGCCAGCAGTTGGGACGGAAACTACGAGCAGTACTTC. Residues: CASSWDGNYEQYF.

The chain recombines TRBV28 with TRBJ2-7, with 8 bases lining up with TRBD2. The CDR3 consists of 15 residues. Germline assignment: CDR1 MDHEN and CDR2 SYDVKM. The V segment lost 1 base and the J segment 3 bases; nucleotides outside the gene matches: 5. The CDR3 region has the DNA TGTGCCAGCAGTTTATCCATGGGACTAGTCTACGAGCAGTACTTC. This encodes CASSLSMGLVYEQYF.

The chain couples TRBV7-9 to TRBJ1-4, with D possibly being TRBD1 (5 bases). This CDR3 spans 15 amino acids. V shed 5 bases and J shed 4 bases, with 14 bases lying between them. Germline values: CDR1 SEHNR, CDR2 FQNEAQ (reference sequence). Here the CDR3 DNA reads TGTGCCAGCAGCGTCCGGGACGGTTATAATGAAAAACTGTTTTTT. The encoded protein is CASSVRDGYNEKLFF.

Of note for this clone: Other DNA sequences from this sample encode an identical CDR3 as well. V gene TRBV6-1 combines with J gene TRBJ2-7; 7 bases are a match to TRBD1. Germline V gene data show CDR1 as MNHNS and CDR2 as SASEGT. CDR3 length: 15 amino acids. The V and J ends lost 1 base and 0 bases, in that order; junction bases with no gene match: 3. The CDR3 reads CASSEGQGPSYEQYF. DNA for the CDR3: TGTGCCAGCAGTGAAGGACAGGGACCCTCCTACGAGCAGTACTTC.

This sequence joins TRBV5-6 and TRBJ2-7; tentatively, D is TRBD1 (6 bases). V lost 0 bases and J lost 5, with 9 bases in between. This CDR3 spans 13 amino acids. Germline CDR1 reads SGHDT; CDR2 reads YYEEEE. The CDR3 bases are TGTGCCAGCAGCTTGGACAGGGCTAACGAGCAGTACTTC. It codes for CASSLDRANEQYF.

The rearrangement joins TRBV7-2 to TRBJ2-4, with 12 bases fitting TRBD2. The CDR3 is 17 residues long. The germline V gene has CDR1 SGHTA and CDR2 FQGNSA. The V segment lost 8 bases and the J segment 0 bases; nucleotides outside the gene matches: 8. For the CDR3, the DNA is TGTGCCAGCCTCCTAGCGGGGGGGCGAGAAGCCAAAAACATTCAGTACTTC. Translated: CASLLAGGREAKNIQYF.